These 29 T cell receptor beta chains came from one sample sequenced in a study of cytotoxic CD8 clonotypes in ibrutinib-treated CLL. Assay used: immunoSEQ multiplex PCR; TCRdb lists only in-frame clones, some missing. Seen here are over 75,000 clones, approximately 78% observed once, and the top ten hold about 30%. The sequencing here drew on PBMCs, taken after 12 months of ibrutinib treatment. Source of these receptors: a human donor with chronic lymphocytic leukemia.

CDR3 bases: TGTGCCAGCAGCCGGGTCTCTAGCGGGGGCCCCGGGGAGCTGTTTTTT. It is translated as CASSRVSSGGPGELFF. The chain employs TRBV5-6 and TRBJ2-2; 10 bases align to TRBD2. J was trimmed by 6 bases and V by 4 bases; bases with no gene match: 9. This CDR3 spans 16 amino acids. The germline gives CDR1 SGHDT, CDR2 YYEEEE.

A single count supports this clone. The V and J genes are TRBV21-1 and TRBJ2-7; TRBD1 is taken as the D call from the table, unchecked against the DNA. TRBV21-1 is an annotated pseudogene. The CDR3 is 16 amino acids. The CDR3 region has the DNA TGTGCCAGCAGCAAAGCCAGGGGCCAAAGCTCCTACGAGCAGTACTTC. Encoded protein: CASSKARGQSSYEQYF.

The J gene is TRBJ2-5, the V gene TRBV7-7; 8 bases are shared with TRBD2. Germline lookup yields CDR1 SSHAT and CDR2 FNYEAQ (reference sequence). CDR3 length: 16 amino acids. V shed 1 base and J 4 bases; nucleotides not matched to a gene: 8. The CDR3 loop is CASSLGGAGGTETQYF. CDR3 coding DNA: TGTGCCAGCAGCTTAGGAGGGGCGGGGGGTACAGAGACCCAGTACTTC.

This chain joins TRBV6-1 and TRBJ2-7, with 8 bases matching TRBD1. The CDR3 length is 12 residues. Germline assignment: CDR1 MNHNS and CDR2 SASEGT. The junction had 6 bases not matched to a gene; V was cut back by 10 bases and J by 4 bases. Here the CDR3 reads CAIAQGAYEQYF. CDR3 in DNA: TGTGCCATCGCCCAGGGGGCGTACGAGCAGTACTTC.

CDR3 amino acids: CASSVEVSGSVSGANVLTF. DNA of the CDR3: TGTGCCAGCAGCGTAGAGGTTAGCGGCTCGGTTTCTGGGGCCAACGTCCTGACTTTC. The rearrangement joins TRBV9 to TRBJ2-6; D might be TRBD2 (6 bases). Trimming cost V 0 bases and J 1 base, with 17 bases left between them. CDR1 is SGDLS and CDR2 is YYNGEE in the germline V gene. The CDR3 loop spans 19 amino acids.

V usage is TRBV7-3 and J usage is TRBJ2-5; 7 positions agree with TRBD2. J was trimmed by 5 bases and V by 2 bases; bases with no gene match: 8. Germline V gene lookup returns CDR1 SGHTA and CDR2 FQGTGA. The CDR3 spans 15 residues. CDR3 residues: CASSLGAGVEETQYF. CDR3 coding DNA: TGTGCCAGCAGCTTAGGGGCGGGGGTTGAGGAGACCCAGTACTTC.

This clone came up many times. The chain employs TRBV5-6 and TRBJ1-2; D is undetermined. The CDR3 sequence is 12 residues long. Germline V lookup: CDR1 SGHDT, CDR2 YYEEEE. Trimming shortened V by 4 bases and J by 8 bases, and 12 bases separated the two germline ends. CDR3 DNA: TGTGCCAGCAGCCAAGATTCAGAAGGCTACACCTTC. This translates into CASSQDSEGYTF.

The genes are TRBV5-4 and TRBJ1-1; D is unclear. Germline lookup yields CDR1 SGHNT and CDR2 YYREEE (reference sequence). V was cut by 0 bases and J by 5 bases, with 8 bases left in between. The CDR3 sequence is 13 residues long. The chain's CDR3 is CASSLGGGTEAFF. CDR3 in DNA: TGTGCCAGCAGCTTGGGAGGTGGAACTGAAGCTTTCTTT.

This clone was picked up a small number of times. V usage is TRBV28 and J usage is TRBJ2-3, with TRBD2 matching 8 bases. The germline V gene has CDR1 MDHEN and CDR2 SYDVKM. Trimming took 8 bases from V and 1 from J; bases not matched to a gene: 8. This CDR3 spans 15 amino acids. CDR3 sequence (DNA): TGTGCCAGCCAAAGGACTAGCTATGGCACAGATACGCAGTATTTT. Translating gives CASQRTSYGTDTQYF.

The chain recombines TRBV9 with TRBJ2-1, with 13 bases that match TRBD2. V was clipped by 0 bases and J by 8 bases; unmatched bases: 2. The CDR3 loop spans 15 amino acids. Per the germline V gene, CDR1 is SGDLS and CDR2 is YYNGEE. The CDR3 spells CASSVEGLAGHEQFF. The CDR3 DNA sequence: TGTGCCAGCAGCGTAGAGGGACTAGCGGGGCATGAGCAGTTCTTC.

The gene calls are TRBV7-6 and TRBJ2-5; 7 nucleotides match TRBD1. This CDR3 is built from 17 residues. V dropped 5 bases and J dropped 3; count of bases not matched to a gene: 15. Per the germline V gene, CDR1 is SGHVS and CDR2 is FNYEAQ. As DNA, the CDR3 is TGTGCCAGCAGCCCCCCCCCGGGACAGTCCTCCGAAGAGACCCAGTACTTC. Amino acids: CASSPPPGQSSEETQYF.

This chain joins TRBV6-6 and TRBJ1-4; unclear D gene. The V end lost 5 bases, the J end lost 5 bases, and 12 bases lay between the germline ends. Germline CDR1 and CDR2: MNHNY and SVGAGI (reference sequence). The CDR3 covers 14 residues. CDR3 in amino acids: CASSLGRGNEKLFF. As DNA, the CDR3 is TGTGCCAGCAGTCTCGGACGGGGAAATGAAAAACTGTTTTTT.

The chain combines TRBV6-5 with TRBJ2-2; possible D gene TRBD2, 5 bases. This CDR3 has 14 residues. The germline V gene encodes CDR1 MNHEY and CDR2 SVGAGI. V was trimmed by 2 bases and J by 5 bases, leaving 9 bases between them. The CDR3 loop is CASSYEGSTGELFF. DNA of the CDR3: TGTGCCAGCAGTTACGAGGGTTCGACCGGGGAGCTGTTTTTT.

The chain carries TRBV2 and TRBJ1-4; 9 bases match TRBD1. The CDR3 loop spans 17 amino acids. Germline-derived CDR1 and CDR2 are SNHLY and FYNNEI. V shed 6 bases, J shed 0 bases, and the junction held 8 bases outside the gene matches. The DNA of the CDR3 is TGTGCCAGCAGCCCCGGGACAGGGCTCGCAACTAATGAAAAACTGTTTTTT. Translation: CASSPGTGLATNEKLFF.

V and J are TRBV4-1 and TRBJ1-2, with D maybe TRBD1 (5 bases). The CDR3 runs 15 residues. Germline CDR1 reads MGHRA; CDR2 reads YSYEKL. Between the trimmed V and J ends, which lost 0 bases and 8 bases, there was a span of 16 bases. In nucleotides, the CDR3 is TGCGCCAGCAGCCAAGATGGCACAGGACTGCGCGGCTACACCTTC. This sequence encodes CASSQDGTGLRGYTF.

This clone has only a few counts. The same CDR3 can be traced to other DNA sequences in this sample. The chain combines TRBV5-6 with TRBJ1-2; D uncertain. The length of the CDR3 is 12 residues. Trimming cost V 5 bases and J 11 bases, with 16 bases left between them. CDR1 is SGHDT, CDR2 YYEEEE, per germline. CDR3 DNA sequence: TGTGCCAGCAGGTTAGGTACAGCACCTTACACCTTC. Its translation is CASRLGTAPYTF. Supplemented by reference TRBV5-6 and TRBJ1-2, the full variable domain reads DAGVTQSPTHLIKTRGQQVTLRCSPKSGHDTVSWYQQALGQGPQFIFQYYEEEERQRGNFPDRFSGHQFPNYSSELNVNALLLGDSALYLCASRLGTAPYTFGSGTRLTVV.

This clone was observed a few times. The junction departs from the called germline gene at one end, perhaps through a read error. The chain recombines TRBV25-1 with TRBJ1-1; tentatively, D is TRBD1 (5 bases). This CDR3 region has 11 residues. In germline, CDR1 is MGHDK, CDR2 SYGVNS. The CDR3: CASSNGGGVTF. CDR3 nucleotides: TGTGCCAGCAGTAATGGGGGAGGGGTTACCTTT.

The chain links TRBV19 to TRBJ1-1; maybe TRBD1 (6 bases). Germline V gene sequence: CDR1 LNHDA, CDR2 SQIVND (reference sequence). This CDR3 is built from 14 residues. Trimming cost V 4 bases and J 5 bases, with 14 bases left between them. The CDR3 loop is CASSNLQGATEAFF. In DNA, the CDR3 is TGTGCCAGTAGTAACCTACAGGGAGCAACTGAAGCTTTCTTT. Looking up the rest from reference TRBV19 and TRBJ1-1 gives the full variable domain: DGGITQSPKYLFRKEGQNVTLSCEQNLNHDAMYWYRQDPGQGLRLIYYSQIVNDFQKGDIAEGYSVSREKKESFPLTVTSAQKNPTAFYLCASSNLQGATEAFFGQGTRLTVV.

V gene TRBV6-1 combines with J gene TRBJ1-2, with D possibly matching TRBD1 (6 bases). CDR1 is MNHNS and CDR2 is SASEGT in the germline V gene. This CDR3 contains 15 residues. With 4 bases removed from V and 4 bases from J, the gap between germline ends came to 16 bases. For the CDR3, the DNA is TGTGCCAGCAGTGTAACGACAGGAGGGGTCTATGGCTACACCTTC. As protein: CASSVTTGGVYGYTF.

This chain joins TRBV11-3 and TRBJ1-1; 7 nucleotides match TRBD1. With 5 bases clipped from V and 1 base from J, the junction kept 7 bases outside the gene matches. Germline values: CDR1 SGHNT, CDR2 YENEEA. CDR3 length: 15 amino acids. The CDR3 here is CASSRTTGKNTEAFF. CDR3 nucleotides: TGTGCCAGCAGCCGAACGACAGGGAAGAACACTGAAGCTTTCTTT.

This clone was seen just once. This chain uses TRBV10-3 with TRBJ1-1; no reliable D call. Trimming cost V 4 bases and J 3 bases, with 6 bases left between them. The CDR3 spans 12 residues. The germline gives CDR1 ENHRY, CDR2 SYGVKD. CDR3 protein: CAISGDYTEAFF. The CDR3 DNA reads as TGTGCCATCAGTGGGGATTACACTGAAGCTTTCTTT.

The chain is built from TRBV9 and TRBJ2-1; 9 bases align to TRBD1. The length of the CDR3 is 16 residues. After removal of 0 bases from V and 5 bases from J, the junction contained 6 bases not matched to a gene. Germline values: CDR1 SGDLS, CDR2 YYNGEE. The CDR3 nucleotides read TGTGCCAGCAGCGTAGAATTACAGGGGGCACACAATGAGCAGTTCTTC. Its protein product is CASSVELQGAHNEQFF.

V gene TRBV14 combines with J gene TRBJ2-5; D perhaps matches TRBD2 (6 bases). Deletions cut 1 base from V and 7 bases from J, with 22 bases between. This CDR3 is built from 17 residues. The V gene's germline CDR1 is SGHDN and CDR2 FVKESK. The CDR3 here is CASSQGSGGETLRTQYF. The CDR3 bases are TGTGCCAGCAGCCAAGGGTCGGGCGGGGAGACGCTGAGGACCCAGTACTTC.

This rearrangement joins TRBV6-6 to TRBJ2-5, with 7 nucleotides matching TRBD1. The end of the DNA is better explained by TRBJ2-7, so the J call may be wrong. The CDR3 loop spans 15 amino acids. Germline lookup yields CDR1 MNHNY and CDR2 SVGAGI (reference sequence). CDR3 nucleotides: TGTGCCAGCACCGCACCGGGGCAGGGGGTCTACGAGCAGTACTTC. It yields the protein CASTAPGQGVYEQYF.

This chain links TRBV28 with TRBJ1-4; 7 bases are a match to TRBD1. Germline CDR1 and CDR2: MDHEN and SYDVKM. V shed 5 bases, J shed 3 bases, and the junction held 6 bases outside the gene matches. CDR3 length: 15 residues. The CDR3 region has the DNA TGTGCCAGCAGTACCGGACAGGTGTCTAATGAAAAACTGTTTTTT. Translating it yields CASSTGQVSNEKLFF.

J is TRBJ1-1 and V is TRBV11-2; 7 positions match TRBD1. The V gene's germline CDR1 is SGHAT and CDR2 FQNNGV. V dropped 5 bases and J dropped 3; count of bases not matched to a gene: 9. The CDR3 extends over 15 amino acids. The CDR3 reads CASSPLKGGDTEAFF. CDR3 nucleotides: TGTGCCAGCAGCCCGTTGAAAGGGGGCGACACTGAAGCTTTCTTT.

This clone showed up just once. V and J are TRBV5-1 and TRBJ1-2, with 7 bases fitting TRBD1. CDR3 size: 17 residues. J gave up 5 bases and V 0 bases, and 13 bases lay outside the gene matches. Germline V CDR1 and CDR2: SGHRS, YFSETQ. CDR3 amino acids: CASSLALAGGIGYGYTF. The CDR3 DNA reads TGCGCCAGCAGCTTGGCCTTGGCAGGGGGAATCGGGTATGGCTACACCTTC.

The J gene is TRBJ1-5, the V gene TRBV7-9; a weak D match, TRBD1 (5 bases). The CDR3 contains 15 residues. V dropped 5 bases and J dropped 1 base, with 12 bases sitting between them. Germline loops: CDR1 SEHNR, CDR2 FQNEAQ (reference sequence). The CDR3 sequence is CASSLGSGSNQPQHF. The DNA for the CDR3 is TGTGCCAGCAGCCTCGGTTCAGGGAGCAATCAGCCCCAGCATTTT.

The V and J genes are TRBV19 and TRBJ1-2; 9 positions agree with TRBD1. The CDR3 runs to 15 residues. Losses at the gene ends were 8 bases for V and 4 bases for J; bases not matched to a gene: 11. Germline V gives CDR1 LNHDA, CDR2 SQIVND (reference sequence). For the CDR3, the DNA is TGTGCCAGTGGGTTACCGGGACAGGGAACCTATGGCTACACCTTC. Translated, it gives CASGLPGQGTYGYTF. The entire variable domain, with the rest obtained from reference TRBV19 and TRBJ1-2, is as follows: DGGITQSPKYLFRKEGQNVTLSCEQNLNHDAMYWYRQDPGQGLRLIYYSQIVNDFQKGDIAEGYSVSREKKESFPLTVTSAQKNPTAFYLCASGLPGQGTYGYTFGSGTRLTVV.